This T cell receptor beta chain was identified in a study of blood T cell repertoires in COVID-19. Study as a whole: There were acute and convalescent COVID-19 samples, and they came from the United States, Italy and Spain.

The CDR3 has 13 amino acids. Trimming cost V 4 bases and J 4 bases, with 10 bases left between them. Germline-derived CDR1 and CDR2 are SGHTA and FQGNSA. In the study's own analysis: Nucleated cell counts were estimated from reference gene primer amplification. Profiling relied on immunoSEQ multiplex PCR, and the TCRdb table lists in-frame clones only, not all of them. The D gene and trimming were derived from the DNA, and the V and J assignments and clone size from that table. The table shows approximately 130,000 clones, with approximately 85% occurring only once. Material for sequencing was peripheral blood. This TCR was sampled from a human donor in a cohort sampled during active COVID-19. V usage is TRBV7-2 and J usage is TRBJ1-1; tentative D call: TRBD1 (6 bases). The chain's CDR3 is CASSSGQLTEAFF. CDR3 DNA sequence: TGTGCCAGCAGCTCGGGACAACTCACTGAAGCTTTCTTT.